Reported below is one TCR beta chain. This record belongs to a study of T-cell memory formation after mild COVID-19. TCRdb itself ran the 5' RACE reads through MiXCR, one entry per CDR3 protein. The data contain more than 250,000 distinct CDR3 sequences, roughly 18% of them singletons. The CDR3 sequence is 14 residues long. Germline lookup yields CDR1 SQVTM and CDR2 ANQGSEA. J was trimmed by 2 bases and V by 6 bases; bases with no gene match: 2. Sequenced sample: PBMCs or a T cell subset sorted from them (not recorded which). The sequence derives from a man aged 18 to 29 who had mild COVID-19 (a few samples of this study predate the infection). Cell type and time point are not known. This chain connects TRBV29-1 to TRBJ2-6, with 9 bases fitting TRBD1. This CDR3 is CSVWDRAGANVLTF. DNA for the CDR3: TGCAGCGTCTGGGACAGGGCTGGGGCCAACGTCCTGACTTTC.